Presented here are 2 T cell receptor beta chains from one specimen sequenced in a study of blood T cells in healthy people across ages. A second about 6 to 11 cycle PCR used barcoded and J-beta primers. TCRdb used MiXCR to reprocess the 5' RACE reads, holding one entry per CDR3 protein. Here the sample spans about 680,000 distinct CDR3 sequences, around 45% being singletons. Sequencing used blood. The receptors originated from a woman aged 55-69 years in good health.

Comment on this clonotype: A much larger clonotype is one base distant, so this may be a read error. The chain is built from TRBV7-2 and TRBJ2-1, with 7 bases matching TRBD1. Germline-derived CDR1 and CDR2 are SGHTA and FQGNSA. This CDR3 is 15 amino acids long. The CDR3 protein is CVSSSTGSSYNEQFF. The CDR3 nucleotides read TGTGTCAGCAGCTCGACAGGGAGCTCCTACAATGAGCAGTTCTTC.

The chain employs TRBV5-1 and TRBJ2-1; TRBD2 agrees at 9 bases. The CDR3 length is 16 residues. The ends lost 4 bases at V and 0 bases at J; junction bases unmatched: 5. Germline CDR1 and CDR2: SGHRS and YFSETQ. The CDR3 nucleotides are TGCGCCAGCAGCCGGACTAGCGCTAGCTCCTACAATGAGCAGTTCTTC. Translating it yields CASSRTSASSYNEQFF.